Below, 18 T cell receptor beta chains from the same sample are listed, as sequenced in a study of vaccination effects on CD4 cells after COVID-19. Repertoires were generated with immunoSEQ multiplex PCR, while TCRdb's copy carries only in-frame clones and drops some. The table has some 40,000 clones, approximately 70% seen once. These receptors lack a known antigen. Subsequent to a culture period of around eleven days, CD4+ T cells were isolated. Participants completed two doses of the BNT162b2 or mRNA-1273 vaccine. Sequencing used CD4+ T cells from PBMCs cultured without peptide, obtained after COVID-19 vaccination. Receptors were obtained from a human donor who received a COVID-19 vaccine.

With respect to this clone: Germline and junction disagree at one end, which may indicate a read error. CDR3 sequence (DNA): TGTGCCAGCAGCGTTTCGGGTAGGTCTGGAGACACCATATATTTT. Encoded protein: CASSVSGRSGDTIYF. This chain uses TRBV9 with TRBJ1-3; D ambiguous. Germline V CDR1 and CDR2: SGDLS, YYNGEE. There are 15 residues in the CDR3. Supplemented by reference TRBV9 and TRBJ1-3, the full variable domain reads DSGVTQTPKHLITATGQRVTLRCSPRSGDLSVYWYQQSLDQGLQFLIQYYNGEERAKGNILERFSAQQFPDLHSELNLSSLELGDSALYFCASSVSGRSGDTIYFGEGSWLTVV.

This clone was detected only a few times. This chain connects TRBV20-1 to TRBJ2-1, with D possibly being TRBD2 (5 bases). V lost 3 bases, J lost 5 bases, and 11 bases lay in between. CDR1 DFQATT and CDR2 SNEGSKA come from the germline V gene (reference sequence). This CDR3 region has 13 residues. The chain's CDR3 is CSASRVGNNEQFF. The CDR3, as DNA: TGCAGTGCTAGTCGCGTCGGGAACAATGAGCAGTTCTTC.

In this sample, this clone turned up a few times. In DNA, the CDR3 is TGCGCCAGCAGCTTTGGCGGGACCTCTGGGAATGAGCAGTTCTTC. Translation: CASSFGGTSGNEQFF. The chain joins TRBV5-1 to TRBJ2-1; TRBD2 is a possible D gene (6 bases). This CDR3 contains 15 residues. Germline CDR1 SGHRS, CDR2 YFSETQ. Trimming pared 2 bases from V and 7 bases from J, leaving 16 bases between.

The V and J genes are TRBV5-8 and TRBJ1-5; TRBD1 agrees at 8 bases. V lost 4 bases and J lost 6; bases outside the gene matches: 3. The CDR3 is 13 residues long. The germline CDR1 and CDR2 sequences are SGHTS and YDEGEE. CDR3 DNA sequence: TGTGCCAGCAGCGTAGACAGGGGTCAGCCCCAGCATTTT. Protein sequence: CASSVDRGQPQHF.

The chain is built from TRBV25-1 and TRBJ1-4, with TRBD1 as a possible D gene (6 bases). V gave up 3 bases and J gave up 6 bases, with 23 bases separating them. The CDR3 has 18 amino acids. Germline V gene lookup returns CDR1 MGHDK and CDR2 SYGVNS. The CDR3 loop reads CASSDRGGYEGLDEKLFF. The CDR3 bases are TGTGCCAGCAGTGATAGGGGGGGGTATGAGGGACTGGATGAAAAACTGTTTTTT.

As for this clone: In the same sample, other DNA sequences code for this CDR3. This sequence joins TRBV5-4 and TRBJ2-5; 14 bases are shared with TRBD2. Germline lookup yields CDR1 SGHNT and CDR2 YYREEE (reference sequence). With 4 bases clipped from V and 3 bases from J, the junction kept 8 bases outside the gene matches. The CDR3 has 17 amino acids. The CDR3 DNA follows: TGTGCCAGCAGCCCCGGACTAGCGGGAGGCCCTGAAGAGACCCAGTACTTC. Translation gives CASSPGLAGGPEETQYF.

There are a few counts of this clone. This rearrangement joins TRBV5-4 to TRBJ1-5; a possible D gene is TRBD1 (5 bases). Germline CDR1 is SGHNT and CDR2 is YYREEE (reference sequence). The CDR3 sequence is 13 residues long. V was clipped by 4 bases and J by 4 bases, with 9 bases between them. This CDR3 reads CASSADTNQPQHF. Written as DNA, the CDR3 is TGTGCCAGCAGCGCGGACACTAATCAGCCCCAGCATTTT.

V usage is TRBV18 and J usage is TRBJ1-1; 7 bases are a match to TRBD1. Trimming cost V 2 bases and J 8 bases; bases outside gene matches: 5. The CDR3 totals 13 residues. Germline V gene sequence: CDR1 KGHSH, CDR2 LQKENI. The CDR3 is CASSPTEGQEAFF. The CDR3, as DNA: TGTGCCAGCTCACCAACCGAGGGACAGGAAGCTTTCTTT.

This clone has a handful of counts. V usage is TRBV13 and J usage is TRBJ2-1; 8 nucleotides agree with TRBD2. V lost 4 bases, J lost 3 bases, and 8 bases stayed unmatched. Germline lookup yields CDR1 PRHDT and CDR2 FYEKMQ (reference sequence). The CDR3 has 16 amino acids. Written as DNA, the CDR3 is TGTGCCAGCAGCTACCTTAGCGGGACCATCTACAATGAGCAGTTCTTC. As protein: CASSYLSGTIYNEQFF.

This chain uses TRBV29-1 with TRBJ2-3; TRBD2 matches at 8 bases. Per the germline V gene, CDR1 is SQVTM and CDR2 is ANQGSEA. Trimming took 7 bases from V and 6 from J; bases not matched to a gene: 9. CDR3 length: 13 residues. In DNA form, the CDR3 reads TGCAGCGGACAGCGGGGGAGGTTGGATACGCAGTATTTT. Its translation is CSGQRGRLDTQYF.

V is TRBV6-4 and J is TRBJ2-2; D remains unclear. CDR1 MRHNA and CDR2 SNTAGT come from the germline V gene. The CDR3 sequence is 13 residues long. V was trimmed by 0 bases and J by 3 bases, leaving 2 bases between them. The CDR3 spells CASSDSDTGELFF. For the CDR3, the DNA is TGTGCCAGCAGTGACTCGGACACCGGGGAGCTGTTTTTT.

The chain combines TRBV18 with TRBJ2-1; D possibly corresponds to TRBD2 (6 bases). This CDR3 spans 16 amino acids. CDR1 KGHSH and CDR2 LQKENI come from the germline V gene. V lost 5 bases and J 0 bases, leaving 14 bases between the germline ends. The CDR3 DNA follows: TGTGCCAGCTCAGCTCGGAGGGAGCTCTCCTACAATGAGCAGTTCTTC. Its translation is CASSARRELSYNEQFF.

This clone was detected once. The V and J genes are TRBV12-5 and TRBJ2-3; D gene uncertain. The CDR3 runs 12 residues. V lost 0 bases, J lost 8 bases, and 6 bases lay in between. CDR1 and CDR2 from the germline V gene are LGHNT and FRNRAP. CDR3 region: CASGLVHGTQYF. The CDR3 nucleotides are TGTGCTAGTGGTTTGGTACATGGTACGCAGTATTTT. Variable domain in full (rest from reference TRBV12-5 and TRBJ2-3): DARVTQTPRHKVTEMGQEVTMRCQPILGHNTVFWYRQTMMQGLELLAYFRNRAPLDDSGMPKDRFSAEMPDATLATLKIQPSEPRDSAVYFCASGLVHGTQYFGPGTRLTVL.

The chain uses TRBV2 and TRBJ1-5; D ambiguous. The V and J ends lost 4 bases and 11 bases respectively, with 15 bases between them. Germline lookup yields CDR1 SNHLY and CDR2 FYNNEI. This CDR3 region has 13 residues. In nucleotides, the CDR3 is TGTGCCAGCAGTGCTTACAATCCTTCGGCCCAGCATTTT. As protein: CASSAYNPSAQHF.

This clone appeared once. The V gene is TRBV27, the J gene TRBJ2-4; TRBD1 might be the D (6 bases). The CDR3 consists of 16 residues. Germline values: CDR1 MNHEY, CDR2 SMNVEV (reference sequence). The germline V and J ends were trimmed by 5 bases and 0 bases, with 14 bases remaining between them. The CDR3, as DNA: TGTGCCAGCAGTCCTGTCGACAGGTTAGCCAAAAACATTCAGTACTTC. Amino acids: CASSPVDRLAKNIQYF.

The rearrangement joins TRBV7-9 to TRBJ2-7; 8 nucleotides agree with TRBD1. The CDR3 contains 13 residues. Germline V CDR1 and CDR2: SEHNR, FQNEAQ (reference sequence). V shed 6 bases, J shed 2 bases, and the junction held 3 bases outside the gene matches. DNA of the CDR3: TGTGCCAGCAGAATGGGACAGGCCTACGAGCAGTACTTC. Amino acid sequence: CASRMGQAYEQYF.

In DNA form, the CDR3 reads TGCGCCAGCAGCCTTCTGGGCATCCAAGAGACCCAGTACTTC. This encodes CASSLLGIQETQYF. The genes are TRBV5-1 and TRBJ2-5; unclear D gene. Germline V gives CDR1 SGHRS, CDR2 YFSETQ. V lost 4 bases to trimming and J lost 1 base, with 11 bases between them. This CDR3 spans 14 amino acids.

This chain connects TRBV5-4 to TRBJ2-7; a weak D match, TRBD1 (6 bases). CDR1 and CDR2 from the germline V gene are SGHNT and YYREEE (reference sequence). The V and J ends lost 7 bases and 3 bases respectively, with 20 bases between them. The CDR3 is 15 amino acids. CDR3 protein: CASGLQGRPDYEQYF. CDR3 coding DNA: TGTGCCAGCGGCCTCCAGGGGCGCCCTGACTACGAGCAGTACTTC.